This T cell receptor (beta chain) stems from a study of T cell clones after liver transplantation (dated by TCRdb to the late 2010s). With respect to the entire study: ITN030ST, the source of the samples, was a randomized trial that attempted immunosuppression withdrawal within 2 years of liver transplantation. Donor-reactive T cell clones were identified by TCRbeta sequencing following a pre-transplant mixed lymphocyte reaction and were subsequently tracked in post-transplant blood. Third party-reactive TCRbeta sequences from pre-transplant MLRs were also identified as an antigen-independent comparator for donor-reactive sequences. Three of the eight recipients were HCV-positive; the others were transplanted for non-autoimmune, non-viral indications. Subjects received no induction therapy and standard immunosuppression until randomization at 12-24 months post-transplant. Tolerance meant complete immunosuppression withdrawal for at least one year without liver enzymes rising beyond twice the upper limit of normal. Blood samples were collected pre-transplant, then pre-randomization ahead of withdrawal, and finally post-randomization once withdrawal had either been completed or failed. Of the 8 liver transplant recipients making up the studied cohort, 3 were classified as tolerant and 5 as non-tolerant. Study-level results and caveats: The conclusions were preliminary, being limited by small, heterogeneous patient numbers and by non-standardized post-transplant time points. Donor-reactive sequences declined more than third party-reactive ones, suggesting partial antigen-specific deletion unrelated to withdrawal success. When repertoire turnover was accounted for, significantly reduced detection of donor-reactive sequences was found in 7 of 8 subjects for CD4 and in 8 of 8 subjects for CD8. Without allograft tissue specimens, donor-reactive T cells may have migrated into the graft rather than being deleted. Low numbers of available donor cells limited the measurable donor-reactive repertoire in a couple of subjects. In most of the 8 subjects, regardless of tolerance or HCV status, circulating donor-reactive CD4 TCRbeta sequences dropped significantly post-transplant.

As for this clone: Its antigen is not yet known. No base qualities exist here, and no much larger clone lies one base off it.

The time point label for this specimen denotes: pre-transplant. Unstimulated PBMCs, after thawing, were stained for CD3, CD4 and CD8 and then FACS-sorted into CD3+CD4+ and CD3+CD8+ populations. Each of the 8 studied subjects was randomized to immunosuppression withdrawal. Genomic DNA was isolated with the Qiagen DNeasy Blood and Tissue Kit. High-throughput TCRbeta CDR3 sequencing of frozen genomic DNA was performed by immunoSEQ, with PCR amplification, mapping, bias correction and internal controls included. Per the authors' processing: Productive rearrangements were kept, and unique TCRbeta sequences were defined by CDR3 nucleotide sequence plus V and J gene. Donor-reactive sequences required at least 5-fold expansion in CFSE-low cells versus unstimulated pre-transplant cells and at least 0.01% frequency. To ensure at least 90% detection power, minimum frequency thresholds were set for each subject based on that subject's lowest-template unstimulated sample. Repertoire turnover was measured by Jensen-Shannon divergence between the top 1000 TCRbeta sequences post- and pre-transplant. Changes in detection of donor-reactive sequences were assessed with two-sided Fisher's exact tests. TCRdb re-hosts the immuneACCESS table, in-frame sequences only. Its copies lack some clones; in the studies checked, an unresolved V gene accounts for under half of them, and the cause for the rest is not known. Clonal size and the V and J genes are those of that table, whereas D and trimming came from the DNA. This sample has 55,000 to 80,000 clones in its table, and around 90% of those were observed once. The ten largest clones add up to 2% to 3% of the sample.

This clonotype originated in a human donor who received a liver transplant. The source was CD4+ T cells from blood, collected before liver transplant.

This receptor has the CDR3 CASSVGGQSDTQYF. The nucleotide sequence is given as TGTGCCAGCAGCGTAGGGGGACAGTCAGATACGCAGTATTTT. The chain joins TRBV9 to TRBJ2-3; TRBD1 lines up with 7 middle nucleotides. Trimmed from V: 0 bases; trimmed from J: 4 bases; junction bases lacking a gene match: 2. The germline V gene provides CDR1 SGDLS and CDR2 YYNGEE. There are 14 amino acids in the CDR3, from cysteine to phenylalanine inclusive. Just CDR3 DNA is preserved here, 42 bases in frame from base 1.